This section outlines one T cell receptor beta chain sequence together with its context. The source of the sample is a study of shared clonotypes between healthy human individuals. Nashville, Tennessee was home to all donors, who were Caucasian adults. The method was immunoSEQ multiplex PCR; TCRdb's version includes in-frame clones alone and lacks a portion of them. The sample carries 2 million to 2.5 million clones, over 85% recorded once. CDR3 size: 15 residues. Germline V CDR1 and CDR2: MNHEY, SVGAGI. V was clipped by 5 bases and J by 7 bases, with 21 bases between them. The sequenced sample consisted of naive CD4+ T cells from PBMCs. Subset denoted: CD45RA+ positively selected. The rearrangement links TRBV6-5 to TRBJ2-7, with a possible D match to TRBD1 (5 bases). This clonotype was sampled from a man younger than 35 in good health. Some clones in this sample may be carry-over from other donors' samples. CDR3 amino acids: CASSAILRGRWEQYF. The CDR3 DNA reads TGTGCCAGCAGTGCGATTCTAAGGGGAAGGTGGGAGCAGTACTTC.